This TCR beta chain came from a study of technical replicates of blood from a handful of donors. TCRdb's table, derived via immunoSEQ multiplex PCR, lists solely in-frame clones and lacks some. The sample includes 74,000 or so clones, 96% of them seen just once. Germline lookup yields CDR1 LNHDA and CDR2 SQIVND (reference sequence). This CDR3 comprises 14 residues. With 6 bases clipped from V and 11 bases from J, the junction kept 13 bases outside the gene matches. Sequencing used T cells isolated from PBMCs. The sequence derives from a human donor in good health. The gene calls are TRBV19 and TRBJ1-1; the match to TRBD1 covers 9 bases. The CDR3 DNA reads TGTGCCAGTAGCCCTCGCGGACAGGGGCAGGATGCTTTCTTT. It codes for CASSPRGQGQDAFF.